These 4 T cell receptor beta chains originate from one sample sequenced in a study of shared clonotypes between healthy human individuals. Some clones are missing from TCRdb's copy, which holds only in-frame ones; the method was immunoSEQ multiplex PCR. The table shows some 2,100,000 clones, with under 95% occurring only once. As defined, naive CD8 cells were CD45RO-negative and positively selected for CCR7, with terminally differentiated effector memory CD45RA+ cells excluded. The sample consisted of naive CD8+ T cells from PBMCs. These receptors were obtained from a man younger than 35 in good health. Some clones in this sample may be carry-over from other donors' samples.

The chain has TRBV7-9 and TRBJ2-7; TRBD2 might be the D (5 bases). The CDR3 has 16 amino acids. Germline CDR1 reads SEHNR; CDR2 reads FQNEAQ (reference sequence). V was shortened by 1 base and J by 3 bases, with 16 bases between the two germline ends. CDR3 loop: CASSLVVEARNYEQYF. The CDR3 DNA reads TGTGCCAGCAGCTTAGTGGTGGAGGCCAGGAACTACGAGCAGTACTTC.

The chain employs TRBV6-1 and TRBJ2-2; D gene unclear. This CDR3 is 15 amino acids long. Germline CDR1 MNHNS, CDR2 SASEGT. V was clipped by 5 bases and J by 0 bases, with 10 bases between them. CDR3 loop: CASSPTAANTGELFF. DNA for the CDR3: TGTGCCAGCAGTCCGACCGCAGCGAACACCGGGGAGCTGTTTTTT.

This rearrangement joins TRBV4-3 to TRBJ2-2; 7 bases are a match to TRBD2. J lost 1 base, V lost 2 bases, and 4 bases had no gene match. Germline V gene lookup returns CDR1 LGHNA and CDR2 YSLEER. The CDR3 consists of 16 residues. The DNA of the CDR3 is TGCGCCAGCAGCCAATCTAGCGGAAGGAACACCGGGGAGCTGTTTTTT. This gives the protein CASSQSSGRNTGELFF.

The chain carries TRBV7-9 and TRBJ2-7; 10 bases map to TRBD2. The germline CDR1 and CDR2 sequences are SEHNR and FQNEAQ (reference sequence). V gave up 6 bases and J gave up 2 bases; unmatched junction bases: 7. The CDR3 loop spans 15 amino acids. The CDR3 DNA sequence: TGTGCCAGCAGTTTTAGGACTAGCGGTCCCTACGAGCAGTACTTC. As protein: CASSFRTSGPYEQYF.